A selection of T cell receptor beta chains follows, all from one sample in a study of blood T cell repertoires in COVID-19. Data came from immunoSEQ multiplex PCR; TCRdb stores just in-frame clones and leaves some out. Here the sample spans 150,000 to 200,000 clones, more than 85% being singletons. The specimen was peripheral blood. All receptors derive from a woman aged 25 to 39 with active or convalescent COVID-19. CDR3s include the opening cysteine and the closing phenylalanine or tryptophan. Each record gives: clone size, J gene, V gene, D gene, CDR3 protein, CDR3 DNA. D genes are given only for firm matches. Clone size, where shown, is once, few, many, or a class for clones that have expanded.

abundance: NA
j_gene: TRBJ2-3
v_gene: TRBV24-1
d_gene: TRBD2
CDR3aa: CATSDPPFGGRADTQYF
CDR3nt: TGTGCCACCAGTGATCCTCCTTTTGGGGGGAGGGCAGATACGCAGTATTTT

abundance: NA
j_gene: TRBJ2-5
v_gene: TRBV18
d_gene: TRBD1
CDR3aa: CASSPRAGGQETQYF
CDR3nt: TGTGCCAGCTCACCACGAGCAGGGGGCCAAGAGACCCAGTACTTC

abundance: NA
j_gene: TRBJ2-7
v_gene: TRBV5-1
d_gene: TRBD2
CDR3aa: CASSSGTSGSHEQYF
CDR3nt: TGCGCCAGCAGCTCCGGGACTAGCGGGAGTCACGAGCAGTACTTC

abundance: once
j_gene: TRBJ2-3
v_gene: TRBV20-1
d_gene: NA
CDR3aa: CSASRGDTQYF
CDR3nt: TGCAGTGCTAGTAGGGGGGATACGCAGTATTTT

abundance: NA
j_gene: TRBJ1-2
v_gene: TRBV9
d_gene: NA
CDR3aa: CASSVAPSDGLYGYTF
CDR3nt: TGTGCCAGCAGCGTAGCTCCATCGGACGGACTCTATGGCTACACCTTC

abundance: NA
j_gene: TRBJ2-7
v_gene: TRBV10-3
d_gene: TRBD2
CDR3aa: CAISESGGRIHEQYF
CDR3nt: TGTGCCATCAGTGAGTCCGGCGGGAGAATCCACGAGCAGTACTTC

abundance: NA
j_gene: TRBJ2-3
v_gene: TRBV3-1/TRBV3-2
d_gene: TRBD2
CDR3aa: CASSQVYGGGTDTQYF
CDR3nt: TGTGCCAGCAGCCAAGTATACGGGGGGGGCACAGATACGCAGTATTTT

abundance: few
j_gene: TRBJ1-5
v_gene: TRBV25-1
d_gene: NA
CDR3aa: CAINAGGGNQPQHF
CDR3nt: TGTGCCATCAACGCGGGAGGAGGCAATCAGCCCCAGCATTTT

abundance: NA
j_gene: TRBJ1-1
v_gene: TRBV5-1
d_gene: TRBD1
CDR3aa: CASSLEGTGWTEAFF
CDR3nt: TGCGCCAGCAGCTTGGAAGGGACAGGGTGGACTGAAGCTTTCTTT

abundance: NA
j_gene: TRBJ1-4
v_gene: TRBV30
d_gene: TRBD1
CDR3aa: CAWRHRGQGEKLFF
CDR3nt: TGTGCCTGGAGGCACAGGGGCCAGGGCGAAAAACTGTTTTTT

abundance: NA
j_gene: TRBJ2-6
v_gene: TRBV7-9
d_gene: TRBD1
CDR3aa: CASSSDREVAGANVLTF
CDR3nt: TGTGCCAGCAGTTCGGACAGGGAGGTTGCTGGGGCCAACGTCCTGACTTTC

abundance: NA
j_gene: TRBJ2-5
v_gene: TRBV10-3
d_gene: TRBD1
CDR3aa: CAISQQGEETQYF
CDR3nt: TGTGCCATCAGCCAACAGGGGGAAGAGACCCAGTACTTC

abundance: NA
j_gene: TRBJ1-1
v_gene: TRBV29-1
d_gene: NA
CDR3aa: CSVGRTVPTEAFF
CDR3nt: TGCAGCGTTGGTAGGACAGTACCCACTGAAGCTTTCTTT